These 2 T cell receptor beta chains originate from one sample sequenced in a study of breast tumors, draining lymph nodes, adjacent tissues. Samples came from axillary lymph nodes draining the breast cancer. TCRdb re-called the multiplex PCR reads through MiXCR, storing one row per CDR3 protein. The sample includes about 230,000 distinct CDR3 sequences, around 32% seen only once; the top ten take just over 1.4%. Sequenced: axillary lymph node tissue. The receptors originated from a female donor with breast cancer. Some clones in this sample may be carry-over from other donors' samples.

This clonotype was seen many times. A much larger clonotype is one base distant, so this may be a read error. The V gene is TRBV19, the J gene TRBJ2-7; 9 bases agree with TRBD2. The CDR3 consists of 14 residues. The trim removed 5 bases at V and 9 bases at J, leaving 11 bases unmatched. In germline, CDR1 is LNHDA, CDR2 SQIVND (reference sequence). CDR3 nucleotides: TGTGCCAGTAGTCCTCGGGCGGGAGGGGGCGGGCAGTACTTC. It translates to CASSPRAGGGGQYF.

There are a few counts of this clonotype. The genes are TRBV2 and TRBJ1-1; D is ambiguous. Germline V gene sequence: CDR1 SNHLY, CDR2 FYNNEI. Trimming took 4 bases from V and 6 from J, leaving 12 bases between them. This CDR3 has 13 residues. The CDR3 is CASSAEPWAEAFF. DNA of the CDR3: TGTGCCAGCAGTGCTGAGCCCTGGGCTGAAGCTTTCTTT.